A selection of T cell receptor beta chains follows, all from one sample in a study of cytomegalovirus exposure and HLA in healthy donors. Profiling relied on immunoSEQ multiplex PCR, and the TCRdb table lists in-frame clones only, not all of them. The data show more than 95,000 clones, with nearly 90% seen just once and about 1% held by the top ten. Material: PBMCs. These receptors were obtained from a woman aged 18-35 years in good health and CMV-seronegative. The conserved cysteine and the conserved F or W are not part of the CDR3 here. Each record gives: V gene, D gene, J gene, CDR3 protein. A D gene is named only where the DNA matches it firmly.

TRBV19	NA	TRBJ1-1	ASSIQVNTEAF
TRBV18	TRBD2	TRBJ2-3	ASSPQTSGITDTQY
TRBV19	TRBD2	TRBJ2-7	ASSIGPLLAGAHEQY
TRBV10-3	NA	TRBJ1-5	AITNGFHQPQH
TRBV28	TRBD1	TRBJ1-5	ASTRQGGQPQH
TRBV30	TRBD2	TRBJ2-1	AWSGTSAYNEQF
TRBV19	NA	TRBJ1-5	ASSRSSNQPQH
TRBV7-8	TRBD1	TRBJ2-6	AGRDSNSGANVLT
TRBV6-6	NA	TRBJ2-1	ASSYSGGEQF
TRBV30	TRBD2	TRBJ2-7	AWSKGTSGNDEQY
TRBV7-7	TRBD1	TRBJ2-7	ASSIQPPGQGRGEQY
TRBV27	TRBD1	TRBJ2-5	ASSPPPGQGEETQY
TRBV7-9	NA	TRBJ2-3	ASSLDQWRATDTQY
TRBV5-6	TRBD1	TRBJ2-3	ASSRDRVTQY
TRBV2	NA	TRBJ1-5	ASSDRGGQPQH
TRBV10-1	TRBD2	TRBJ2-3	ASSESPGGPTDTQY
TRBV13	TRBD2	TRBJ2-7	ASSPGLAGSYEQY
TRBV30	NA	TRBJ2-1	AWSVRGTYNEQF
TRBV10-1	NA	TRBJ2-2	ASSPGSATGELF
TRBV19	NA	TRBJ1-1	ASSIGSSSEAF
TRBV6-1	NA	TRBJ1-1	ASSEAFVGNTEAF
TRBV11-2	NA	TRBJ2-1	ASSRLRPRAASYNEQF
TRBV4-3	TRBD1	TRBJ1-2	ASSRGDSSNGYT
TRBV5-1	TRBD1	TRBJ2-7	ASKGTGVNEQY
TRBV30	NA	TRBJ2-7	AWSLRNEQY
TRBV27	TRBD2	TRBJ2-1	ASSYIGTSGTEQF
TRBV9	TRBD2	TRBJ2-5	ASSAGLVGETQY
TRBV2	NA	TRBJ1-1	ASSEWGENTEAF
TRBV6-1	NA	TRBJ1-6	ASSEALRNSPLH
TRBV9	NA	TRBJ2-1	ASSVERSEQF
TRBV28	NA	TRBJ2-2	ASSGAGLTGELF
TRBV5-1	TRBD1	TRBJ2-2	ASSLQGDTGELF
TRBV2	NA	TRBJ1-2	ASSVQNREDGYT
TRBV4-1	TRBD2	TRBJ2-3	ASSQDGLAGGLGGSDTQY
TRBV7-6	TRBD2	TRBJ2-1	ASSFLTGDYYNEQF
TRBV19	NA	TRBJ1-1	ASSGSIHTEAF
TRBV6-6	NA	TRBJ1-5	ASSPQEAQH
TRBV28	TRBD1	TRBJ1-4	ASSSWDRGNEKLF
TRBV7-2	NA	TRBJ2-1	ASSAPTRSKEQF
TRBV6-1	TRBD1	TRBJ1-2	ASSDGQGPYGYT
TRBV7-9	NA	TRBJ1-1	ASSLAGQGGAEAF
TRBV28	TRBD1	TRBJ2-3	ASSYGQDAPDTQY
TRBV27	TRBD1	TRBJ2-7	ASSLGQGASEQY
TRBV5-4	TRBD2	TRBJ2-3	ASSLQREVADTQY
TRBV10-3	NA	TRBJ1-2	AISELQSYGYT